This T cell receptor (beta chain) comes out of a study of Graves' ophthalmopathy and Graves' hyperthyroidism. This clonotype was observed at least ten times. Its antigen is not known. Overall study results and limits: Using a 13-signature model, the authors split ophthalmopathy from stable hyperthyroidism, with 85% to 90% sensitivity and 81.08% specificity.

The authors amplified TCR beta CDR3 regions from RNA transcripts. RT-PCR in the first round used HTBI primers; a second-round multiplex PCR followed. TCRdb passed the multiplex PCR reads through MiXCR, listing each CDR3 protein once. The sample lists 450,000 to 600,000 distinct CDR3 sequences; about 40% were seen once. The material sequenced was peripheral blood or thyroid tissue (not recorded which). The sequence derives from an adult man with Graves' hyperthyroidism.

DNA for the CDR3: TGTGCCAGCAGCTGGGTGGGCTCTGGGGCCAACGTCCTGACTTTC. It encodes CASSWVGSGANVLTF. The V gene is TRBV5-4, the J gene TRBJ2-6; no clear D. Trimming shortened V by 3 bases and J by 0 bases, and 7 bases separated the two germline ends. This CDR3 has 15 residues. Per germline, CDR1 SGHNT and CDR2 YYREEE (reference sequence).